The entry below gives a single T cell receptor beta chain sequence along with its context. The antigen remains unidentified. The sample carries other DNA sequences with the same CDR3. Positively selected for CCR7, the CD45RO-negative cells used as naive CD8 cells excluded terminally differentiated effector memory CD45RA+ cells. The germline V and J ends were trimmed by 0 bases and 3 bases, with 10 bases remaining between them. In germline, CDR1 is SGHDT, CDR2 YYEEEE. The CDR3 is made up of 14 amino acids. The data belong to a study of shared clonotypes between healthy human individuals. Whole-study findings and limits: Clonotypes shared by all four donors outscored non-shared clonotypes in generation probability.

In the authors' workflow: ImmunoSEQ sequences covered only the junction and lacked quality scores; filtering therefore differed. The data were produced by immunoSEQ multiplex PCR, yet TCRdb's version contains in-frame clones alone and is incomplete. The V and J calls and clone size come from that table; D and trimming were worked out from the DNA. The sample lists about 2 million clones; about 95% were seen once. Sequencing was done on a sample of naive CD8+ T cells sorted from blood. The source of this sequence is a man in his late teens or twenties in good health. The V call is TRBV5-6, the J call TRBJ2-7; no firm D call. CDR3 nucleotide sequence: TGTGCCAGCAGCTTGGGCTCCTTAGGCTACGAGCAGTACTTC. Encoded protein: CASSLGSLGYEQYF.